This TCR beta chain was sequenced during a study of OX40 agonist ivuxolimab in advanced cancers. Between the trimmed V and J ends, which lost 1 base and 1 base, there was a span of 5 bases. From germline, CDR1 is SGHNT and CDR2 YENEEA. The CDR3 length is 15 residues. Measured with immunoSEQ multiplex PCR; TCRdb has only the in-frame clones, and not every one. The data hold 55,000 to 70,000 clones, with more than 85% observed a single time. The sequence was collected from an adult with an advanced solid tumor such as melanoma, head and neck, liver or kidney cancer. The sample in question was CD4+ or CD8+ T cells sorted from blood, obtained in a trial of the OX40 agonist ivuxolimab. The chain couples TRBV11-3 to TRBJ2-6, with no clear D. The CDR3 DNA reads TGTGCCAGCAGCTTAGGAGGTTCTGGGGCCAACGTCCTGACTTTC. Amino acids: CASSLGGSGANVLTF.